This is a list of T cell receptor beta chains from one sample in a study of PD-1 blockade in classical Hodgkin lymphoma. Data came from immunoSEQ multiplex PCR; TCRdb stores just in-frame clones and leaves some out. The table lists thousands of clones, roughly 80% of them singletons. The specimen was peripheral blood mononuclear cells (PBMCs), collected before the fourth cycle of nivolumab. Every receptor here comes from a human donor with classical Hodgkin lymphoma. CDR3s include the opening cysteine and the closing phenylalanine or tryptophan. D genes are given only for firm matches. Size tells how often a clone was seen (once, few, many) or the class of an expanded clone, and some rows leave it out.

j_call clone_size d_call v_call cdr3_aa cdr3_nt
TRBJ1-1 few TRBD1 TRBV6-1 CASSVLTGVNTEAFF TGTGCCAGCAGTGTTTTAACAGGGGTGAACACTGAAGCTTTCTTT
TRBJ1-6 - - TRBV30 CASQTGLNSPLHF TGTGCCTCACAGACAGGACTTAATTCACCCCTCCACTTT
TRBJ2-7 once TRBD1 TRBV28 CASRETGTGRYEQYF TGTGCCAGCAGGGAGACCGGGACAGGGCGCTACGAGCAGTACTTC
TRBJ1-1 - TRBD1 TRBV19 CAIRPGGSDTEAFF TGTGCCATACGGCCAGGGGGATCCGACACTGAAGCTTTCTTT
TRBJ2-5 - - TRBV5-8 CASSLYRRETQYF TGTGCCAGCAGCTTGTATAGACGAGAGACCCAGTACTTC
TRBJ2-5 - TRBD2 TRBV10-3 CATSGGAVETQYF TGTGCCACAAGCGGGGGGGCCGTCGAGACCCAGTACTTC
TRBJ1-2 - - TRBV7-8 CASSSAGNYGYTF TGTGCCAGCAGCTCCGCAGGGAACTATGGCTACACCTTC
TRBJ1-1 - - TRBV27 CASSPTGTANTEAFF TGTGCCAGCAGCCCTACGGGAACAGCAAACACTGAAGCTTTCTTT
TRBJ1-6 few - TRBV2 CASHLQGVVGNNSPLHF TGTGCCAGCCACCTACAGGGTGTGGTGGGTAATAATTCACCCCTCCACTTT
TRBJ1-5 - TRBD1 TRBV5-1 CASSLGTGGRNQPQHF TGCGCCAGCAGCTTGGGTACAGGGGGTCGCAATCAGCCCCAGCATTTT
TRBJ2-5 - TRBD1 TRBV4-3 CASSQVRGRGETQYF TGCGCCAGCAGCCAAGTAAGGGGGCGAGGGGAGACCCAGTACTTC
TRBJ2-7 - - TRBV28 CASSLSGTGHYEQYF TGTGCCAGCAGTTTATCCGGGACGGGGCACTACGAGCAGTACTTC
TRBJ1-3 - TRBD1 TRBV19 CASSEGQAAGNTIYF TGTGCCAGTAGTGAAGGACAGGCGGCTGGAAACACCATATATTTT
TRBJ1-6 once TRBD1 TRBV11-2 CASSSLAGTGQPPLHF TGTGCCAGCAGCTCCCTTGCCGGGACAGGGCAACCACCCCTCCACTTT
TRBJ1-3 - TRBD1 TRBV7-6 CASSPGGTGRYAGNTIYF TGTGCCAGCAGCCCCGGGGGGACAGGGCGCTACGCCGGAAACACCATATATTTT
TRBJ2-3 - TRBD2 TRBV4-2 CASSWTGGTDTQYF TGTGCCAGCAGCTGGACGGGGGGGACGGATACGCAGTATTTT
TRBJ1-4 - - TRBV7-9 CASSSGGRINEKLFF TGTGCCAGCAGCTCCGGGGGTCGGATTAATGAAAAACTGTTTTTT
TRBJ1-6 - - TRBV25-1 CASSDRWDVNSPLHF TGTGCCAGCAGTGACCGCTGGGACGTCAATTCACCCCTCCACTTT
TRBJ1-2 - - TRBV18 CASSPLGGYGYTF TGTGCCAGCTCACCCTTGGGGGGGTATGGCTACACCTTC
TRBJ1-5 few - TRBV21-1 CASSKYRGRISNQPQHF TGTGCCAGCAGCAAATACAGGGGGCGGATTAGCAATCAGCCCCAGCATTTT
TRBJ2-3 - - TRBV2 CASSEVRAGTQYF TGTGCCAGCAGTGAGGTGAGGGCCGGTACGCAGTATTTT
TRBJ1-6 - TRBD1 TRBV6-1 CASSVQGQINSPLHF TGTGCCAGCAGTGTGCAGGGACAGATTAATTCACCCCTCCACTTT
TRBJ2-7 - - TRBV11-3 CASSLASSYEQYF TGTGCCAGCAGCTTAGCTAGCTCCTACGAGCAGTACTTC
TRBJ1-6 - - TRBV14 CASSQVGGQGSPLHF TGTGCCAGCAGCCAAGTGGGCGGACAAGGGTCACCCCTCCACTTT
TRBJ2-1 - TRBD2 TRBV6-4 CASSVLAGSSYNEQFF TGTGCCAGCAGTGTTCTAGCGGGGAGCTCCTACAATGAGCAGTTCTTC
TRBJ2-3 - - TRBV15 CATSRVVWQRGTDTQYF TGTGCCACCAGCAGAGTGGTATGGCAGAGAGGCACAGATACGCAGTATTTT
TRBJ2-3 - - TRBV4-3 CASSQAGRSTDTQYF TGCGCCAGCAGCCAAGCGGGGCGGAGCACAGATACGCAGTATTTT
TRBJ2-7 - TRBD1 TRBV6-5 CASSFGTEYEQYF TGTGCCAGCAGTTTTGGGACAGAATACGAGCAGTACTTC
TRBJ2-2 - - TRBV7-2 CASSLAGSPGELFF TGTGCCAGCAGCTTAGCGGGCAGTCCCGGGGAGCTGTTTTTT
TRBJ2-6 - TRBD2 TRBV10-3 CAIRGDSGANVLTF TGTGCCATTCGGGGGGACTCTGGGGCCAACGTCCTGACTTTC
TRBJ1-1 - - TRBV7-9 CASSLFPRQQNTEAFF TGTGCCAGCAGCCTTTTTCCACGGCAGCAAAACACTGAAGCTTTCTTT
TRBJ2-2 once - TRBV6-5 CASSYRTVTGELFF TGTGCCAGCAGTTACAGGACAGTCACCGGGGAGCTGTTTTTT
TRBJ1-4 - - TRBV28 CASSSARVWGNEKLFF TGTGCCAGCAGTTCAGCCAGGGTGTGGGGTAATGAAAAACTGTTTTTT
TRBJ1-4 - TRBD1 TRBV28 CASRSHGQGARGGEKLFF TGTGCCAGCAGATCCCATGGGCAGGGGGCACGAGGAGGCGAAAAACTGTTTTTT
TRBJ2-2 - - TRBV2 CASSAQGPVSGELFF TGTGCCAGCAGTGCCCAAGGACCCGTCTCCGGGGAGCTGTTTTTT
TRBJ2-1 once TRBD1 TRBV28 CASSLGGQGAVIEQFF TGTGCCAGCAGTTTAGGGGGACAGGGGGCGGTGATTGAGCAGTTCTTC
TRBJ2-5 - TRBD1 TRBV5-1 CASSSPPGQGGLTQYF TGCGCCAGCAGCAGTCCCCCGGGACAGGGGGGGTTGACCCAGTACTTC
TRBJ1-1 few TRBD1 TRBV6-1 CASRPRGQATEAFF TGTGCCAGCAGACCCAGGGGGCAGGCGACTGAAGCTTTCTTT
TRBJ2-7 - - TRBV2 CASSEGGTVYEQYF TGTGCCAGCAGTGAAGGAGGGACGGTCTACGAGCAGTACTTC
TRBJ2-7 - - TRBV10-1 CANSLVRDITYEQYF TGCGCCAACTCCCTCGTCCGGGACATAACCTACGAGCAGTACTTC
TRBJ2-7 - - TRBV19 CASSTRASSYEQYF TGTGCCAGTAGCACCCGAGCCAGCTCCTACGAGCAGTACTTC
TRBJ2-1 - - TRBV18 CASSPPNNRGGLGEQFF TGTGCCAGCTCACCACCGAATAACAGGGGAGGGTTGGGTGAGCAGTTCTTC
TRBJ1-5 few - TRBV19 CASSRQGNQPQHF TGTGCCAGTAGTAGACAAGGCAATCAGCCCCAGCATTTT
TRBJ2-7 - - TRBV10-3 CAISPNSYEQYF TGTGCCATCTCACCTAACTCCTACGAGCAGTACTTC
TRBJ1-5 - - TRBV27 CASSLYPGTFNQPQHF TGTGCCAGCAGTTTATATCCAGGGACCTTTAATCAGCCCCAGCATTTT
TRBJ2-7 few TRBD1 TRBV6-5 CASSFRDRGVSEQYF TGTGCCAGCAGCTTCCGGGACAGGGGCGTTAGCGAGCAGTACTTC
TRBJ2-5 - - TRBV14 CASSQIQGRQETQYF TGTGCCAGCAGCCAAATACAGGGGAGGCAAGAGACCCAGTACTTC
TRBJ1-4 - - TRBV28 CASSPRESYVYEKLFF TGTGCCAGCAGCCCCAGGGAGTCCTATGTCTATGAAAAACTGTTTTTT
TRBJ2-7 - - TRBV5-5 CASSYASTGPEQYF TGTGCCAGCAGCTATGCCTCTACAGGGCCTGAGCAGTACTTC
TRBJ2-1 - - TRBV9 CASSAGTAAYNEQFF TGTGCCAGCAGCGCGGGCACGGCCGCCTACAATGAGCAGTTCTTC
TRBJ1-1 few - TRBV5-5 CASRRRDTNTEAFF TGTGCCAGCAGACGCCGGGACACGAACACTGAAGCTTTCTTT